The 16 T cell receptor beta chains presented below share a single source sample, sequenced in a study of T cells after yellow fever vaccination. Via MiXCR, TCRdb re-called the 5' RACE reads, giving one row per CDR3 protein. The sample holds about 360,000 distinct CDR3 sequences; 6.2% are singletons and the top ten take about 15%. The source material was PBMCs, sampled 5 days after the yellow fever booster vaccination. The receptors come from a young man who received the YFV17D yellow fever vaccine.

This clonotype was counted ten times or more. The chain combines TRBV12-3 or TRBV12-4 with TRBJ2-3, with D unresolved. This CDR3 has 15 residues. V gave up 6 bases and J gave up 2 bases, with 15 bases separating them. The CDR3 DNA reads TGTGCCAGCAGGCTAGGTGGTCTCCTCACAGATACGCAGTATTTT. Protein sequence: CASRLGGLLTDTQYF.

This clonotype was found a few times. The chain uses TRBV11-2 and TRBJ1-1; no firm D call. From germline, CDR1 is SGHAT and CDR2 FQNNGV. The CDR3 runs to 13 residues. V shed 3 bases and J shed 0 bases, with 5 bases lying between them. The chain's CDR3 is CASSFRMNTEAFF. CDR3 coding DNA: TGTGCCAGCAGCTTCCGGATGAACACTGAAGCTTTCTTT.

This chain joins TRBV5-4 and TRBJ2-4; D perhaps matches TRBD2 (6 bases). The V end was cut by 4 bases, the J end by 8 bases, with 19 bases between. The CDR3 is 15 amino acids. Germline-derived CDR1 and CDR2 are SGHNT and YYREEE (reference sequence). The CDR3 loop reads CASSRSGTPGDIQYF. CDR3 DNA: TGTGCCAGCAGCCGATCTGGGACCCCGGGAGACATTCAGTACTTC.

This clonotype was seen many times. This chain connects TRBV7-2 to TRBJ2-7; D remains unclear. Germline CDR1 SGHTA, CDR2 FQGNSA. The CDR3 runs to 12 residues. V lost 4 bases and J 4 bases, leaving 8 bases between the germline ends. CDR3 coding DNA: TGTGCCAGCAGCTCAACGGCATACGAGCAGTACTTC. Residues: CASSSTAYEQYF.

This clonotype was observed at least ten times. The chain is built from TRBV12-3 or TRBV12-4 and TRBJ2-1; no clear D. Between the trimmed V and J ends, which lost 3 bases and 2 bases, there was a span of 11 bases. The CDR3 is 15 amino acids. The CDR3 bases are TGTGCCAGCAGTTTTTTCCCTCATACCTACAATGAGCAGTTCTTC. Translation: CASSFFPHTYNEQFF.

In its sample, this clonotype was seen many times. The genes are TRBV5-1 and TRBJ2-1, with 8 bases aligning to TRBD1. This CDR3 spans 16 amino acids. The J segment lost 3 bases and the V segment lost 4 bases, leaving 9 bases of the junction unmatched. Germline-derived CDR1 and CDR2 are SGHRS and YFSETQ. In DNA form, the CDR3 reads TGCGCCAGCAGCCCGGAGGGACAGGCCCACTACAATGAGCAGTTCTTC. Translating gives CASSPEGQAHYNEQFF.

This chain joins TRBV18 and TRBJ2-7; D may match TRBD1 or TRBD2 (5 bases each). The CDR3 length is 14 residues. Germline V CDR1 and CDR2: KGHSH, LQKENI. The germline V and J ends were trimmed by 6 bases and 7 bases, with 19 bases remaining between them. Here the CDR3 DNA reads TGTGCCAGCTCCGTTGGGACGGGAATCTGGGAGCAGTACTTC. Its translation is CASSVGTGIWEQYF. Supplemented by reference TRBV18 and TRBJ2-7, the full variable domain reads NAGVMQNPRHLVRRRGQEARLRCSPMKGHSHVYWYRQLPEEGLKFMVYLQKENIIDESGMPKERFSAEFPKEGPSILRIQQVVRGDSAAYFCASSVGTGIWEQYFGPGTRLTVT.

There are many counts of this clonotype. The chain recombines TRBV10-1 with TRBJ2-1, with D perhaps TRBD2 (6 bases). Germline V gene sequence: CDR1 WNHNN, CDR2 SYGVQD (reference sequence). CDR3 length: 15 residues. The ends were cut back, 4 bases at V and 4 bases at J, with 14 bases in the middle. CDR3 DNA sequence: TGCGCCAGCAGTGTATCCGGGAGAGAATACAATGAGCAGTTCTTC. Amino acids: CASSVSGREYNEQFF.

V and J are TRBV20-1 and TRBJ1-1; D ambiguous. This CDR3 comprises 11 residues. Looked up from germline, CDR1 is DFQATT and CDR2 is SNEGSKA (reference sequence). V lost 5 bases to trimming and J lost 11 bases, with 15 bases between them. As DNA, the CDR3 is TGCAGTGCTCCCCGGGCCCTCCAGGCTTTCTTT. This gives the protein CSAPRALQAFF.

This clonotype has ten or more counts. V gene TRBV5-1 combines with J gene TRBJ2-7; 9 bases match TRBD1. The CDR3 has 14 amino acids. V shed 3 bases, J shed 3 bases, and the junction held 4 bases outside the gene matches. The germline CDR1 and CDR2 sequences are SGHRS and YFSETQ. Here the CDR3 DNA reads TGCGCCAGCAGCTATGGACAGGGGATCTACGAGCAGTACTTC. Amino acids: CASSYGQGIYEQYF. The whole variable domain, remainder taken from reference TRBV5-1 and TRBJ2-7, is KAGVTQTPRYLIKTRGQQVTLSCSPISGHRSVSWYQQTPGQGLQFLFEYFSETQRNKGNFPGRFSGRQFSNSRSEMNVSTLELGDSALYLCASSYGQGIYEQYFGPGTRLTVT.

The genes are TRBV23-1 and TRBJ1-5; 8 bases map to TRBD1. TRBV23-1 is designated an ORF whose function remains uncertain. This CDR3 comprises 15 residues. Trimming at V came to 8 bases and at J to 3 bases, leaving 9 bases not matched to a gene. The CDR3, as DNA: TGCGCCAGCCCAGAAGGGGACAGGTCCAATCAGCCCCAGCATTTT. Amino acid sequence: CASPEGDRSNQPQHF.

This clonotype was seen repeatedly, ten times or more. The chain uses TRBV12-3 or TRBV12-4 and TRBJ2-2, with D unclear. Trimming stripped 2 bases from V and 8 bases from J, with 9 bases between. This CDR3 has 13 residues. The CDR3 region is CASSLFGLGELFF. DNA for the CDR3: TGTGCCAGCAGTTTATTTGGTTTGGGGGAGCTGTTTTTT.

The V and J genes are TRBV20-1 and TRBJ2-1, with D unresolved. Trimming took off 3 bases at V and 4 bases at J, with 7 bases between the two ends. The germline CDR1 and CDR2 sequences are DFQATT and SNEGSKA (reference sequence). The CDR3 runs 12 residues. The CDR3 bases are TGCAGTGCTAGGATAGATTACAATGAGCAGTTCTTC. This sequence encodes CSARIDYNEQFF.

In this sample, this clonotype turned up many times. This chain uses TRBV9 with TRBJ2-1; 8 bases line up with TRBD1. After removal of 4 bases from V and 5 bases from J, the junction contained 8 bases not matched to a gene. Germline CDR1 reads SGDLS; CDR2 reads YYNGEE. The CDR3 has 15 residues. The DNA for the CDR3 is TGTGCCAGCAGCACTTGGACAGGGATGAACAATGAGCAGTTCTTC. This gives the protein CASSTWTGMNNEQFF.

The V gene is TRBV20-1, the J gene TRBJ1-5; 7 bases agree with TRBD1. This CDR3 is built from 10 residues. Germline values: CDR1 DFQATT, CDR2 SNEGSKA (reference sequence). Trimming at V came to 5 bases and at J to 11 bases, leaving 3 bases not matched to a gene. The CDR3 DNA sequence: TGCAGTGCTGGGGGGACAGCCCAGCATTTT. Translated, it gives CSAGGTAQHF.

This clonotype was detected a few times. The gene calls are TRBV3-1 and TRBJ2-5, with TRBD2 as a possible D gene (6 bases). V shed 0 bases and J shed 5 bases, with 13 bases lying between them. The CDR3 contains 15 residues. Germline V gene sequence: CDR1 LGHDT, CDR2 YNNKEL (reference sequence). In DNA, the CDR3 is TGTGCCAGCAGCCAAGAACGGCTAGCGAGGGAGACCCAGTACTTC. Translating gives CASSQERLARETQYF.